This TCR beta chain emerged from a study of blood T cell repertoires in COVID-19. Study background: Collection of acute and convalescent COVID-19 samples took place in the United States, Italy and Spain. T cells, B-cell-depleted T cells, or PBMCs supplied cDNA or gDNA.

CDR1 is SSHAT and CDR2 is FNYEAQ in the germline V gene (reference sequence). This CDR3 contains 17 residues. This clone was recorded once. Its ends do not fully match the called genes, so a read error is possible. Original handling: How many nucleated cells were present was estimated from reference gene primer amplification. Clones were read by immunoSEQ multiplex PCR, and TCRdb kept only the in-frame ones, dropping some. From that table come the V and J calls and clone size; the DNA was used to work out D and trimming. This sample has about 29,000 clones, with roughly nine tenths found just once. This receptor was obtained from a human donor with active COVID-19. The donor label of this sample is uncertain. The chain joins TRBV7-7 to TRBJ2-1; 10 bases map to TRBD1. Sequencing was performed on peripheral blood. The CDR3 DNA reads TGTGCTAGCAGCTTAGAGGTGGGGACAGGGGCGAACAATGAGCAGTTCTTC. Its translation is CASSLEVGTGANNEQFF.